This T cell receptor beta chain was retrieved from a study of T cells in localized non-small cell lung cancer. A word on this clone: Its specificity is unknown.

The CDR3 runs to 12 residues. The germline V and J ends were trimmed by 0 bases and 8 bases, with 5 bases remaining between them. CDR1 is MNHNY, CDR2 SVGAGI, per germline (reference sequence). The assay was immunoSEQ multiplex PCR, and TCRdb's table has in-frame clones only and misses some. This table holds some 66,000 clones, 80% to 90% found once. Study results and limitations: Of the tissues analyzed, uninvolved adjacent lung showed maximal T cell clonality, greater than tumor. The study detected a median approximately 50 of the top 100 tumor clones in adjacent lung.

The material sequenced was peripheral blood, taken before any cancer treatment. The receptor was derived from a female donor of 60 years or more with stage I lung adenocarcinoma. The V gene is TRBV6-6, the J gene TRBJ1-3; D uncertain. The CDR3 loop is CASSYSPDTIYF. CDR3 DNA: TGTGCCAGCAGTTACTCGCCCGACACCATATATTTT.